The T cell receptor (beta chain) described here comes from a study of cytomegalovirus exposure and HLA in healthy donors. Regarding the study as a whole: With DRB1 most and HLA-C fewest, TCR association rates differed between HLA loci in a later analysis. According to the study, approximately 150 TCR beta chains were cytomegalovirus-associated. As was reported, the HLA-A and HLA-B alleles of most subjects were accurately predicted from TCR beta sequences. Links to common viral pathogens appeared, in a later analysis, for several of the most significant clusters.

Germline CDR1 MGHRA, CDR2 YSYEKL. This CDR3 is built from 15 residues. The V segment lost 0 bases and the J segment 9 bases; nucleotides outside the gene matches: 8. A remark on this clone: Its cognate antigen is unknown.

The PCR had 60 Vbeta and 13 Jbeta primers. Assay used: immunoSEQ multiplex PCR; TCRdb lists only in-frame clones, some missing. Of about 110,000 clones in the sample, around 80% are singletons; the top ten hold over 20%. The sequence derives from a man aged 30-40 years in good health and CMV-seropositive. Sequenced: PBMCs. V is TRBV4-1 and J is TRBJ2-3; 8 nucleotides line up with TRBD1. This CDR3 is CASSQDQGQGATQYF. In DNA form, the CDR3 reads TGCGCCAGCAGCCAAGATCAAGGCCAGGGGGCAACGCAGTATTTT.